This T cell receptor beta chain was identified in a study of blood T cells in healthy people across ages. A minimum of 6 million PBMCs was isolated per sample. A second PCR, run for about 7 to 11 cycles, used a sample-barcoded 5' primer plus a J-beta primer mix. TCRdb itself ran the 5' RACE reads through MiXCR, one entry per CDR3 protein. The data hold 590,000 or so distinct CDR3 sequences, with roughly 30% observed a single time. The CDR3 spans 16 residues. The sequence was obtained from a woman at least 80 years old in good health. Sequenced sample: blood. The chain uses TRBV12-1 and TRBJ1-6; TRBD1 is taken as the D call from the table, unchecked against the DNA. TRBV12-1 is a pseudogene. The CDR3 loop reads CASSLTSRGPLSPLHF. The CDR3, as DNA: TGTGCCAGCAGCTTAACGTCACGGGGACCCCTCTCACCCCTCCACTTT.